These T cell receptor beta chains were read from a single sample in a study of T cell repertoires in cytomegalovirus infection. TCRdb re-called the reads with MiXCR, one entry per CDR3 protein. The table shows some 680,000 distinct CDR3 sequences, with roughly a third occurring only once. The sample was PBMCs. The receptor set was obtained from a human donor in good health (CMV status not recorded). Some clones in this sample may be carry-over from other donors' samples. Both conserved end residues are part of each CDR3. D genes are given only for firm matches. Size is stated for part of the rows, as once, few or many counts, or as a class when the clone is expanded.

abundance	d_gene	v_gene	j_gene	CDR3nt	CDR3aa
-	TRBD1	TRBV7-2	TRBJ2-6	TGTGCCAGCAGTCTCGACAGGGCCTCCTCTGGGGCCAACGTCCTGACTTTC	CASSLDRASSGANVLTF
once	TRBD2	TRBV11-1	TRBJ2-7	TGTGCCAGCAGCTTTAGCGGGGGGGAACCCTACGAGCAGTACTTC	CASSFSGGEPYEQYF
many	-	TRBV12-3/TRBV12-4	TRBJ1-4	TGTGCCAGCAGTTTCCCCCCCGGGACTCCAGTTCCAGCAACTAATGAAAAACTGTTTTTT	CASSFPPGTPVPATNEKLFF
many	-	TRBV7-8	TRBJ2-5	TGTGCCAGCAGCTTAGCGGCAGAGACCCAGTACTTC	CASSLAAETQYF
-	TRBD2	TRBV9	TRBJ2-2	TGTGCCAGCAGCGCGAGCGGGGGGGGAAACACCGGGGAGCTGTTTTTT	CASSASGGGNTGELFF
-	TRBD2	TRBV7-9	TRBJ2-1	TGTGCCAGCAGTTACGCGGGGACTAGGGATGAGCAGTTCTTC	CASSYAGTRDEQFF
few	TRBD2	TRBV6-5	TRBJ2-7	TGTGCCAGCAGTTTCACGAGCGGGGGGTTCTCCTACGAGCAGTACTTC	CASSFTSGGFSYEQYF
-	-	TRBV25-1	TRBJ1-3	TGTGCCAGCAGTGTCGGGACACCGAACTCTGGAAACACCATATATTTT	CASSVGTPNSGNTIYF
few	TRBD1	TRBV28	TRBJ1-1	TGTGCCAGCAGTCATCCCCGGGACAGCCAATACACTGAAGCTTTCTTT	CASSHPRDSQYTEAFF
-	-	TRBV11-2	TRBJ2-2	TGTGCCAGCAGCTTTTCGCTAGTGGTCGGGGAGCTGTTTTTT	CASSFSLVVGELFF
few	-	TRBV27	TRBJ2-7	TGTGCCAGCAGTTCCCAGGGGCCCGCCTTCTCCTACGAGCAGTACTTC	CASSSQGPAFSYEQYF
many	TRBD1	TRBV11-2	TRBJ2-1	TGTGCCAGCAGTCCTCAGGGGGCGAGGGGCAATGAGCAGTTCTTC	CASSPQGARGNEQFF
few	TRBD2	TRBV11-2	TRBJ2-2	TGTGCCAGCAGCATCCTAGCGGGCTCGAACACCGGGGAGCTGTTTTTT	CASSILAGSNTGELFF
-	-	TRBV5-4	TRBJ2-3	TGTGCCAGCAGCGTGCAGGCGGGATTCACAGATACGCAGTATTTT	CASSVQAGFTDTQYF
-	-	TRBV28	TRBJ1-5	TGTGCCAGCAGTTTACCGGACAGTACGTCTCAGCCCCAGCATTTT	CASSLPDSTSQPQHF
-	-	TRBV27	TRBJ1-1	TGTGCCCGCATTTTAGCCGGAGCGAGCACTGAAGCTTTCTTT	CARILAGASTEAFF
few	TRBD2	TRBV7-2	TRBJ2-3	TGTGCCAGCAGGACAGGACTAGCGGGAGTCACAGATACGCAGTATTTT	CASRTGLAGVTDTQYF
few	TRBD2	TRBV3-1	TRBJ2-3	TGTGCCAGCAGCCAAGCCTCTAGCGGAGATACGCAGTATTTT	CASSQASSGDTQYF
few	TRBD1	TRBV6-5	TRBJ2-1	TGTGCCAGCAAGAAAACAGGGGGCACGTCCTACAATGAGCAGTTCTTC	CASKKTGGTSYNEQFF
-	-	TRBV28	TRBJ1-4	TGTGCCAGCAGTTTAGGGGAGCACACCTGCTCTAATGAAAAACTTTTTTTT	CASSLGEHTCSNEKLFF
few	TRBD2	TRBV4-1	TRBJ2-1	TGCGCCAGCAGCCTCCGACTAGCGGGAGTGCAAGGGAGGTCCAATGAGCAGTTCTTC	CASSLRLAGVQGRSNEQFF
-	-	TRBV7-8	TRBJ2-7	TGTGACAGCAGCTTAGCGACGGAGTGGCTCTACGAGCAGTACTTC	CDSSLATEWLYEQYF
once	-	TRBV28	TRBJ2-7	TGTGCCAGCAGTCGTGCGACAGTAATATACGAGCAGTACTTC	CASSRATVIYEQYF
few	TRBD1	TRBV11-2	TRBJ2-7	TGTGCCAGCAGCTTAGAATGGGACAGTGATCACTACGAGCAGTACTTC	CASSLEWDSDHYEQYF
-	-	TRBV6-5	TRBJ2-1	TGTGCCAGCAGTTATTTGCGGGCGAGCTCCTACAATGAGCAGTTCTTC	CASSYLRASSYNEQFF
many	-	TRBV14	TRBJ1-2	TGTGCCAGCAGCCAAGGTAGACGCCCCTATGGCTACACCTTC	CASSQGRRPYGYTF
once	-	TRBV12-3/TRBV12-4	TRBJ2-6	TGTGCCAGCAGTTTAAGGTCCGGAAGCTCTGGGGCCAACGTCCTGACTTTC	CASSLRSGSSGANVLTF
many	-	TRBV11-2	TRBJ2-3	TGTGCCAGCAGTCCACAGGGTGATACGCAGTATTTT	CASSPQGDTQYF
few	TRBD1	TRBV27	TRBJ2-2	TGTGCCAGCAGTGGACAGGGGGCCACCGGGGAGCTGTTTTTT	CASSGQGATGELFF
-	-	TRBV28	TRBJ2-5	TGTGCCAGCAGTTCCGGGACGGTGATAGAGACCCAGTACTTC	CASSSGTVIETQYF
many	-	TRBV28	TRBJ2-3	TGTGCCAGCAGTACCGGGCCAACAGATACGCAGTATTTT	CASSTGPTDTQYF
-	TRBD1	TRBV19	TRBJ1-1	TGTGCCAGTAGATTGGGACAGGGGTGGAACACTGAAGCTTTCTTT	CASRLGQGWNTEAFF
many	TRBD2	TRBV12-3/TRBV12-4	TRBJ2-1	TGTGCCAGCTCCCTAGCGGGGGGCCACGGCCCCGCCAATGAGCAGTTCTTC	CASSLAGGHGPANEQFF
-	TRBD1	TRBV9	TRBJ1-1	TGTGCCAGCGGGCGGACAGGGTGGAGGTCTGAAGCTTTCTTT	CASGRTGWRSEAFF
-	-	TRBV30	TRBJ2-6	TGTGCCTGGAGACCCGTAGGGGGGCGCGGGGCCAACGTCCTGACTTTC	CAWRPVGGRGANVLTF
-	-	TRBV20-1	TRBJ2-7	TGCAGTGCTAGAGAAGGCGGCAGGCCCTCCTACGAGCAGTACTTC	CSAREGGRPSYEQYF
few	-	TRBV28	TRBJ2-7	TGTGCCAGCAGTGGGGAAAGTTTCTCAGGGAGGAACGAGCAGTACTTC	CASSGESFSGRNEQYF
few	-	TRBV4-1	TRBJ1-4	TGCGCCAGCAGCCATCCTTATGGGGAGAAAGAAGAACTGTTTTTT	CASSHPYGEKEELFF
few	TRBD2	TRBV28	TRBJ2-5	TGTGCCAGCCGCTCGGGGGGGGTCGTAAAAGAGACCCAGTACTTC	CASRSGGVVKETQYF
-	-	TRBV4-1	TRBJ2-5	TGCGCCAGCAGCCATGCTGGGGGCAGGAGCCAAGAGACCCAGTACTTC	CASSHAGGRSQETQYF
many	-	TRBV7-2	TRBJ1-1	TGTGCCAGCAGCTTATCCGCGATGAACACTGAAGCTTTCTTT	CASSLSAMNTEAFF
few	TRBD1	TRBV4-2	TRBJ1-5	TGTGCCAGCAGCCCTCTCTTGGGACAGGGGGCTTCCAGCAATCAGCCCCAGCATTTT	CASSPLLGQGASSNQPQHF